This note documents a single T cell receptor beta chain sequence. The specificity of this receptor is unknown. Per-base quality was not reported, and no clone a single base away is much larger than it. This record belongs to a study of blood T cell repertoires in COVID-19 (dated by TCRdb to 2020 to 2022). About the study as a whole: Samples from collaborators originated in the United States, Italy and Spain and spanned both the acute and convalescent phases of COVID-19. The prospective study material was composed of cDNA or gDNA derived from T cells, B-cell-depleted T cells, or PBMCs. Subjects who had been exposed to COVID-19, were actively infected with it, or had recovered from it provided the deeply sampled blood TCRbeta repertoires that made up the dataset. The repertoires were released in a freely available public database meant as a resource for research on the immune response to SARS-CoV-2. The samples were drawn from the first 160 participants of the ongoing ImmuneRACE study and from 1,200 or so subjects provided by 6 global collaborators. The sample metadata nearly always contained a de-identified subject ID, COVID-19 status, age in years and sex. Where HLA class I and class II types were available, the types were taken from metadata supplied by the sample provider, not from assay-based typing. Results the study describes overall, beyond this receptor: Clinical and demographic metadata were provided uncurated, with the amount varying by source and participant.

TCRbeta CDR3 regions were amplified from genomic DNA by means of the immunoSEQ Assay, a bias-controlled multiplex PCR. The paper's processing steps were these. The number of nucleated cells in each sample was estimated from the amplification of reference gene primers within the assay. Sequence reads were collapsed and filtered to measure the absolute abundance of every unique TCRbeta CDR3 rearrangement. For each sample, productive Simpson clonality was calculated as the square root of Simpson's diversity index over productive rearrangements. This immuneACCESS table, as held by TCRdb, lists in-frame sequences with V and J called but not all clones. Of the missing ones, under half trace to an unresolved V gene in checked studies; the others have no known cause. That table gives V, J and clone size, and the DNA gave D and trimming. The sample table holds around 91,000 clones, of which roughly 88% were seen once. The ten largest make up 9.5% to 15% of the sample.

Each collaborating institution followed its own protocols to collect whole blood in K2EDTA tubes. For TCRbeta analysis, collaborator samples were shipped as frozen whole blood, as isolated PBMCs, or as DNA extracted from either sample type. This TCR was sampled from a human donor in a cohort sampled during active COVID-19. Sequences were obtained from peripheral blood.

The CDR3 reads CASSLTQGRQSPLHF. The nucleotide sequence reads as follows: TGTGCCAGCAGCCTCACTCAGGGGAGACAGTCACCCCTCCACTTT. The sequence joins TRBV7-6 to TRBJ1-6, with a tentative D gene TRBD1 over 6 matching bases. V and J lose 5 bases and 10 bases, and a span of 18 bases separates them. Including the terminal cysteine and phenylalanine, the CDR3 comprises 15 residues. Only the CDR3 region is kept as DNA, spanning 45 bases read in frame from base 1. The germline V gene encodes CDR1 SGHVS and CDR2 FNYEAQ.